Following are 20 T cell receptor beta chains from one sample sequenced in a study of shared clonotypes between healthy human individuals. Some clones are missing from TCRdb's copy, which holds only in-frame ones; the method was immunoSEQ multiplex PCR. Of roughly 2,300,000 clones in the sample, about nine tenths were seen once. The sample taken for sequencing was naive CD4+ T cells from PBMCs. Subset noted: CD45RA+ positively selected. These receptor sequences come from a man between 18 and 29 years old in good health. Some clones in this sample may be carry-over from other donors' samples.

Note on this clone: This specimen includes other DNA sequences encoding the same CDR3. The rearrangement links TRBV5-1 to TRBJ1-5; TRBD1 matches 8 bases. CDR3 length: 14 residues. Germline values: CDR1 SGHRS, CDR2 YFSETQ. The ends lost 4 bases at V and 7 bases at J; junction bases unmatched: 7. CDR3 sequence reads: CASSTGTGGQPQHF. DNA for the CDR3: TGCGCCAGCAGCACAGGGACAGGTGGACAGCCCCAGCATTTT.

The CDR3 DNA is TGCGCCAGCAGCCCGGACGTACAGGGTACCCAGTACTTC. It encodes CASSPDVQGTQYF. This sequence joins TRBV5-1 and TRBJ2-5, with a weak D call TRBD1 (6 bases). Per the germline V gene, CDR1 is SGHRS and CDR2 is YFSETQ. V dropped 4 bases and J dropped 8 bases, with 15 bases sitting between them. The CDR3 length is 13 residues. The whole variable domain, remainder taken from reference TRBV5-1 and TRBJ2-5, is KAGVTQTPRYLIKTRGQQVTLSCSPISGHRSVSWYQQTPGQGLQFLFEYFSETQRNKGNFPGRFSGRQFSNSRSEMNVSTLELGDSALYLCASSPDVQGTQYFGPGTRLLVL.

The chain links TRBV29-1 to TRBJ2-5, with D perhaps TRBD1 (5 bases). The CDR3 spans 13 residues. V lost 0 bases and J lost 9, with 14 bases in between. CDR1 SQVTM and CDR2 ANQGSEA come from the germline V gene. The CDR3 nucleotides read TGCAGCGTTGAAGACAGGGCGGATAGGGCCCAGTACTTC. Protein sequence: CSVEDRADRAQYF.

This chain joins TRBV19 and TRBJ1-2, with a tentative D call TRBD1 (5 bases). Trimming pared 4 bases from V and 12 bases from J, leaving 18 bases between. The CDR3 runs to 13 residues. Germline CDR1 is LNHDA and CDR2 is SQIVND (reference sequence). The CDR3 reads CASSTGTVLVDTF. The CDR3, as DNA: TGTGCCAGTAGTACCGGGACCGTCTTAGTTGACACCTTC.

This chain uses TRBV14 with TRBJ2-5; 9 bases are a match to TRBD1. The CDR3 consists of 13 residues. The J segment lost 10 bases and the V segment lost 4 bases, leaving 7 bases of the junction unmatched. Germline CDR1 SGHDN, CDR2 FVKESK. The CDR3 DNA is TGTGCCAGCAGCCGGGCGACAGGGGGGTTCCAGTACTTC. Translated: CASSRATGGFQYF. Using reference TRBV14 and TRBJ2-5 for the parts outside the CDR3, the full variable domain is EAGVTQFPSHSVIEKGQTVTLRCDPISGHDNLYWYRRVMGKEIKFLLHFVKESKQDESGMPNNRFLAERTGGTYSTLKVQPAELEDSGVYFCASSRATGGFQYFGPGTRLLVL.

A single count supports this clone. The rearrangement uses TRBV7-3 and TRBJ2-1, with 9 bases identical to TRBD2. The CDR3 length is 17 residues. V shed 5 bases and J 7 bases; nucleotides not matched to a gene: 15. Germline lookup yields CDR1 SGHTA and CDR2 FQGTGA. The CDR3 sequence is CASSPSLTSGSLNEQFF. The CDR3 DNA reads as TGTGCCAGCAGCCCTTCCTTGACTAGCGGTTCGCTAAATGAGCAGTTCTTC.

CDR3 bases: TGCAGCGTTGGGGGTAGAGGTGTTTACGAGCAGTACTTC. Its translation is CSVGGRGVYEQYF. V is TRBV29-1 and J is TRBJ2-7; D call uncertain. This CDR3 comprises 13 residues. CDR1 is SQVTM, CDR2 ANQGSEA, per germline. V was pared by 4 bases and J by 4 bases, with 14 bases between.

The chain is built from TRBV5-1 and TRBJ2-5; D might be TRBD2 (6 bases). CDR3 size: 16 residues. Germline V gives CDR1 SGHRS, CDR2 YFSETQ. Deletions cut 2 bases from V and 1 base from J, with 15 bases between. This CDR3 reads CASSFGPGTFQETQYF. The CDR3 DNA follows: TGCGCCAGCAGCTTCGGACCCGGGACTTTCCAAGAGACCCAGTACTTC. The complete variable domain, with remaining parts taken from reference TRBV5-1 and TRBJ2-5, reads KAGVTQTPRYLIKTRGQQVTLSCSPISGHRSVSWYQQTPGQGLQFLFEYFSETQRNKGNFPGRFSGRQFSNSRSEMNVSTLELGDSALYLCASSFGPGTFQETQYFGPGTRLLVL.

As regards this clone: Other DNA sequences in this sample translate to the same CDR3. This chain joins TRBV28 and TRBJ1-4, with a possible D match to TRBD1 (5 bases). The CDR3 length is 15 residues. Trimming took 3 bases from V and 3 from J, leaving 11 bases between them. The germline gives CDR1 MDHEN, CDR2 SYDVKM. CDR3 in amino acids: CASSLAGDANEKLFF. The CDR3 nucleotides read TGTGCCAGCAGTTTGGCGGGGGATGCTAATGAAAAACTGTTTTTT.

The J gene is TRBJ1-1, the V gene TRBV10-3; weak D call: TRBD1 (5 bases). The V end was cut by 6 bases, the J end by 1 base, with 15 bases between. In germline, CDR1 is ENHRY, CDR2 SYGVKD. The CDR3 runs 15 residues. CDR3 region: CAIRDRDGENTEAFF. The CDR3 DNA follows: TGTGCCATCAGGGACCGGGACGGTGAGAACACTGAAGCTTTCTTT.

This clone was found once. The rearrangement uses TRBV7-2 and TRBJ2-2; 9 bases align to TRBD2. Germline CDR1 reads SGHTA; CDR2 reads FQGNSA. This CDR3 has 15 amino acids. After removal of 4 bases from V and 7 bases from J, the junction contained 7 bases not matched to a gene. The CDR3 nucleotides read TGTGCCAGCAGCTGGACTAGCGCGGGTAGCGGGGAGCTGTTTTTT. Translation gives CASSWTSAGSGELFF.

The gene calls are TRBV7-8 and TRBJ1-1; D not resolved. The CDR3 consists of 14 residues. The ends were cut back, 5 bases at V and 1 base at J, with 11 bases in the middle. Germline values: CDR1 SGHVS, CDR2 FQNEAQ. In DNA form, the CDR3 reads TGTGCCAGCAGCCCAAATGAGCAGAACACTGAAGCTTTCTTT. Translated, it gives CASSPNEQNTEAFF.

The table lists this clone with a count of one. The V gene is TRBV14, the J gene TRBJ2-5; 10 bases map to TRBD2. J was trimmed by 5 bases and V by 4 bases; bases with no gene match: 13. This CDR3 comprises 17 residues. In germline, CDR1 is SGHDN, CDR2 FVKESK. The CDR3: CASSPRLASGSRETQYF. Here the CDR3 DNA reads TGTGCCAGCAGCCCCCGGCTCGCTAGCGGGAGTCGGGAGACCCAGTACTTC.

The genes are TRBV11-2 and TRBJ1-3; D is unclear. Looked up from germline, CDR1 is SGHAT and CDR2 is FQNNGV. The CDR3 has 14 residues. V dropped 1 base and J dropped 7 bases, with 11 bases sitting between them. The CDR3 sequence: CASSLVRGRNTIYF. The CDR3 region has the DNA TGTGCCAGCAGCTTAGTTCGGGGTAGGAACACCATATATTTT.

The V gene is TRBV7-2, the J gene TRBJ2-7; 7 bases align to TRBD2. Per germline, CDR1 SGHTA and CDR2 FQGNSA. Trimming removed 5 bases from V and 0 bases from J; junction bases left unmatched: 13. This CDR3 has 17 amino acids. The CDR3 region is CASSPRPGLKSSYEQYF. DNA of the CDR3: TGTGCCAGCAGCCCCCGACCGGGACTAAAGAGCTCCTACGAGCAGTACTTC.

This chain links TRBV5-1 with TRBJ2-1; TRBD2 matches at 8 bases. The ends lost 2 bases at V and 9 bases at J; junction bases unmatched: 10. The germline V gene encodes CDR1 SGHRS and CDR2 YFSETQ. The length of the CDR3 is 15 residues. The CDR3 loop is CASSFGLAWDIEQFF. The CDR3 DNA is TGCGCCAGCAGCTTCGGACTAGCATGGGACATTGAGCAGTTCTTC.

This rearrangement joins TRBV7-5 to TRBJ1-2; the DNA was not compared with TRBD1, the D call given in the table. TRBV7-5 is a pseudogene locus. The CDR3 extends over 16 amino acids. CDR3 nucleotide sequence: TGTGCCAGAAGCCTCGCTTGGCAGGGGGAAGACTATGGCTACACCTTC. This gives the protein CARSLAWQGEDYGYTF.

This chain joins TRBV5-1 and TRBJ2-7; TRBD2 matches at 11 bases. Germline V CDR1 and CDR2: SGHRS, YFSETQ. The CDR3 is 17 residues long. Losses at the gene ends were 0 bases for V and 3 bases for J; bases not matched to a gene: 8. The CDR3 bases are TGCGCCAGCAGCTTGGAACGGGGGACTAGCGGTATCTACGAGCAGTACTTC. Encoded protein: CASSLERGTSGIYEQYF.

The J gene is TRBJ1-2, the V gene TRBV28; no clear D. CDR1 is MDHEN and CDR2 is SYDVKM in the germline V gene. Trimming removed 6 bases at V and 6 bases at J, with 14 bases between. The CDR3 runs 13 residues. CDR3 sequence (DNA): TGTGCCAGCAGCCAGGTTGCGCGGAATGGCTACACCTTC. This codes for CASSQVARNGYTF.

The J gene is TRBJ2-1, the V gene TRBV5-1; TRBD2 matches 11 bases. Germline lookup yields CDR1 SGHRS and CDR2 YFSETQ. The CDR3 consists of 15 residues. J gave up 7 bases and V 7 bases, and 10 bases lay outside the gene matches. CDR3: CASSPTSGITNEQFF. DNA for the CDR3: TGCGCCAGCTCTCCGACTAGCGGGATCACGAATGAGCAGTTCTTC.